Listed below are T cell receptor beta chains from one sample, sequenced in a study of CD8 T cells in Susac syndrome. Each CDR3 protein is one row after TCRdb ran MiXCR on the immunoSEQ multiplex PCR reads. This table has just over 300,000 distinct CDR3 sequences, around 92% appearing once. The sample comprised CD4+ T cells from PBMCs. These receptors came from a human donor with multiple sclerosis. Each CDR3 is given with its conserved first and last residue. Fields, in order: V gene, clone size, J gene, D gene, CDR3 length, CDR3 DNA, CDR3 protein. D genes are given only for firm matches. Clone size is stated in some rows and not others, as once, few, many or a class when expanded.

V: TRBV29-1
size: once
J: TRBJ1-1
D: TRBD1
length: 13
DNA: TGCAGCGTTGAAGTCCGACAGGGGGGTGAAGCTTTCTTT
CDR3: CSVEVRQGGEAFF

V: TRBV7-2
size: .
J: TRBJ2-5
D: TRBD1
length: 17
DNA: TGTGCCAGCAGCCCTTCCAACCTCAGGGGGCTAGGAGAGACCCAGTACTTC
CDR3: CASSPSNLRGLGETQYF

V: TRBV7-2
size: .
J: TRBJ2-3
D: .
length: 17
DNA: TGTGCCAGCAGCTTAGTAGCAGGGGCCACCCCATCAGATACGCAGTATTTT
CDR3: CASSLVAGATPSDTQYF

V: TRBV19
size: .
J: TRBJ2-1
D: TRBD2
length: 15
DNA: TGTGCCAGTAGTATATCCGGGACTAGCGGCAATGAGCAGTTCTTC
CDR3: CASSISGTSGNEQFF

V: TRBV3-1
size: .
J: TRBJ1-2
D: TRBD1
length: 15
DNA: TGTGCCAGCAGCCAAGAGTCGACAGGGACCTATGGCTACACCTTC
CDR3: CASSQESTGTYGYTF

V: TRBV19
size: .
J: TRBJ1-1
D: .
length: 13
DNA: TGTGCCAGTACCTTCCTCGAGACAGGTGAAGCTTTCTTT
CDR3: CASTFLETGEAFF

V: TRBV7-3
size: .
J: TRBJ1-1
D: TRBD1
length: 12
DNA: TGTGCCAGCAGCTACTTAGGGGGCGAAGCTTTCTTT
CDR3: CASSYLGGEAFF

V: TRBV2
size: .
J: TRBJ1-5
D: .
length: 12
DNA: TGTGCCAGCAGTGCTGGCCCCAGGGCCCAGCATTTT
CDR3: CASSAGPRAQHF

V: TRBV11-3
size: once
J: TRBJ2-2
D: TRBD2
length: 16
DNA: TGTGCCAGCAGTTCCGGACTAGCGGGTAACACCGGGGAGCTGTTTTTT
CDR3: CASSSGLAGNTGELFF

V: TRBV6-5
size: .
J: TRBJ2-3
D: TRBD2
length: 13
DNA: TGTGCCAGCTCTTCCGCGGGAGCTAATACGCAGTATTTT
CDR3: CASSSAGANTQYF

V: TRBV25-1
size: few
J: TRBJ2-3
D: TRBD2
length: 13
DNA: TGTGCCAGCGCTAGCGGGGGCACAGATACGCAGTATTTT
CDR3: CASASGGTDTQYF

V: TRBV15
size: .
J: TRBJ2-7
D: TRBD1
length: 15
DNA: TGTGCCACCAGCAGGAGTTCCGGGACAGTCTACGAGCAGTACTTC
CDR3: CATSRSSGTVYEQYF

V: TRBV19
size: .
J: TRBJ1-1
D: .
length: 16
DNA: TGTGCCAGTAGTATAGCAACAACTCTTGGGGACACTGAAGCTTTCTTT
CDR3: CASSIATTLGDTEAFF

V: TRBV6-2/TRBV6-3
size: .
J: TRBJ2-2
D: TRBD2
length: 17
DNA: TGTGCCAGCAGTTACCCCAAGCGGGGGGGCTTCGCCGGGGAGCTGTTTTTT
CDR3: CASSYPKRGGFAGELFF

V: TRBV12-3/TRBV12-4
size: .
J: TRBJ1-3
D: .
length: 13
DNA: TGTGCCAGCAGTTTTTCAGGGACCAACACCATATATTTT
CDR3: CASSFSGTNTIYF

V: TRBV29-1
size: once
J: TRBJ1-1
D: .
length: 15
DNA: TGCAGCTGCCCTTCGGGGGCGTCGATGAACACTGAAGCTTTCTTT
CDR3: CSCPSGASMNTEAFF

V: TRBV5-6
size: once
J: TRBJ2-5
D: TRBD1
length: 15
DNA: TGTGCCAGCAGCGCCGGGACAGCTCTACAAGAGACCCAGTACTTC
CDR3: CASSAGTALQETQYF

V: TRBV2
size: .
J: TRBJ2-5
D: .
length: 12
DNA: TGTGCCAGCGCGAGGTCTGGAGAGACCCAGTACTTC
CDR3: CASARSGETQYF

V: TRBV12-3/TRBV12-4
size: .
J: TRBJ1-5
D: .
length: 14
DNA: TGTGCCAGCAGTTTAGCCAGGGATGATCAGCCCCAGCATTTT
CDR3: CASSLARDDQPQHF

V: TRBV6-2/TRBV6-3
size: .
J: TRBJ1-5
D: TRBD1
length: 17
DNA: TGTGCCAGCAGTTACTCCCCCGGGACAGGGGGTTATCAGCCCCAGCATTTT
CDR3: CASSYSPGTGGYQPQHF

V: TRBV6-2/TRBV6-3
size: .
J: TRBJ1-1
D: TRBD1
length: 16
DNA: TGTGCCAGCAGTCGGACAGGGAAGGGGTTGAACACTGAAGCTTTCTTT
CDR3: CASSRTGKGLNTEAFF

V: TRBV20-1
size: .
J: TRBJ2-3
D: .
length: 15
DNA: TGCAGTGCTAGTAATCCGGGAGATGGCACAGATACGCAGTATTTT
CDR3: CSASNPGDGTDTQYF

V: TRBV12-3/TRBV12-4
size: few
J: TRBJ2-3
D: TRBD2
length: 15
DNA: TGTGCCAGCAGTTTCCAAGCGGGAGCCACAGATACGCAGTATTTT
CDR3: CASSFQAGATDTQYF

V: TRBV7-3
size: .
J: TRBJ2-1
D: TRBD2
length: 16
DNA: TGTGCCAGCAGCTTAGGGCTAGCGGGAGGCCGCAATGAGCAGTTCTTC
CDR3: CASSLGLAGGRNEQFF

V: TRBV20-1
size: .
J: TRBJ2-7
D: .
length: 13
DNA: TGCAGTGCTAGAGGGCCGCGGGCTTGGGAGCAGTACTTC
CDR3: CSARGPRAWEQYF

V: TRBV7-9
size: once
J: TRBJ2-4
D: .
length: 13
DNA: TGTGCCAGCCTAATGACAGGCGAAAACATTCAGTACTTC
CDR3: CASLMTGENIQYF

V: TRBV4-3
size: .
J: TRBJ2-1
D: TRBD1
length: 13
DNA: TGCGCCAGCAGCCAGGGGACAGGGCTCGGGCAGTTCTTC
CDR3: CASSQGTGLGQFF

V: TRBV18
size: .
J: TRBJ2-4
D: TRBD1
length: 16
DNA: TGTGCCAGCTCACGGGTACCGGGACAGGGAAAAAACATTCAGTACTTC
CDR3: CASSRVPGQGKNIQYF

V: TRBV20-1
size: .
J: TRBJ1-2
D: TRBD1
length: 13
DNA: TGCAGTGCCGCACAGGGGGTTGGGGATGGCTACACCTTC
CDR3: CSAAQGVGDGYTF

V: TRBV7-3
size: .
J: TRBJ2-5
D: TRBD2
length: 15
DNA: TGTGCCAGCAGCCCCGGGGGGGGGCGCTCGGAGACCCAGTACTTC
CDR3: CASSPGGGRSETQYF

V: TRBV20-1
size: .
J: TRBJ2-7
D: TRBD2
length: 13
DNA: TGCAGTGCTAGAGGGAGTAGCGGGGGGGAGCAGTACTTC
CDR3: CSARGSSGGEQYF

V: TRBV7-2
size: .
J: TRBJ1-1
D: .
length: 13
DNA: TGTGCCAGCAGCTTTTTTGCGAACACTGAAGCTTTCTTT
CDR3: CASSFFANTEAFF

V: TRBV19
size: once
J: TRBJ2-2
D: TRBD1
length: 15
DNA: TGTGCCAGTAGTAAGGGACAGGGTTTCACCGGGGAGCTGTTTTTT
CDR3: CASSKGQGFTGELFF

V: TRBV7-2
size: .
J: TRBJ1-5
D: .
length: 13
DNA: TGTGCCAGCAGCTTAGAGGGGGATCAGCCCCAGCATTTT
CDR3: CASSLEGDQPQHF

V: TRBV28
size: .
J: TRBJ2-5
D: .
length: 14
DNA: TGTGCCAGCAGTTTAGGGCGACAGTTAGAGACCCAGTACTTC
CDR3: CASSLGRQLETQYF

V: TRBV5-1
size: .
J: TRBJ2-7
D: .
length: 14
DNA: TGCGCCAGCAGCCCCGAGGCAACATTCAACGAGCAGTACTTC
CDR3: CASSPEATFNEQYF

V: TRBV23-1
size: once
J: TRBJ2-2
D: .
length: 17
DNA: TGCGCCAGCAGTCCTCTACGGGACGGAGAGAACACCGGGGAGCTGTTTTTT
CDR3: CASSPLRDGENTGELFF

V: TRBV7-8
size: .
J: TRBJ2-7
D: TRBD2
length: 18
DNA: TGTGCCAGCAGCTTCTTCGAGCGGGGGGCCTCAGGTATCCACGAGCAGTACTTC
CDR3: CASSFFERGASGIHEQYF

V: TRBV4-1
size: .
J: TRBJ2-1
D: TRBD2
length: 19
DNA: TGCGCCAGCAGCCAGGAGGGACTAGCGGGGGGTGCGAACTACAATGAGCAGTTCTTC
CDR3: CASSQEGLAGGANYNEQFF

V: TRBV2
size: .
J: TRBJ1-5
D: .
length: 13
DNA: TGTGCCAGCAGTATAAGCGACAGACAGCCCCAGCATTTT
CDR3: CASSISDRQPQHF

V: TRBV29-1
size: .
J: TRBJ1-5
D: .
length: 13
DNA: TGCAGCGTTGCCGGGGCGCAGAATCAGCCCCAGCATTTT
CDR3: CSVAGAQNQPQHF

V: TRBV27
size: .
J: TRBJ1-2
D: .
length: 16
DNA: TGTGCCAGCAGTTCCCACGTGTCGGGGGGCTCCTATGGCTACACCTTC
CDR3: CASSSHVSGGSYGYTF

V: TRBV30
size: once
J: TRBJ2-2
D: .
length: 16
DNA: TGTGCCTGGAGTGTACTTCTTGGTGCGAACACCGGGGAGCTGTTTTTT
CDR3: CAWSVLLGANTGELFF

V: TRBV11-2
size: .
J: TRBJ2-5
D: TRBD1
length: 15
DNA: TGTGCCAGCAGCTTCTCAGGGGGTAAACAAGAGACCCAGTACTTC
CDR3: CASSFSGGKQETQYF

V: TRBV30
size: .
J: TRBJ1-2
D: .
length: 14
DNA: TGTGCCTGGACCACTCTAGACAAGATCTATGGCTACACCTTC
CDR3: CAWTTLDKIYGYTF

V: TRBV7-2
size: .
J: TRBJ1-5
D: .
length: 16
DNA: TGTGCCAGCAGCTTGCACCAGGTGGCTGGCAATCAGCCCCAGCATTTT
CDR3: CASSLHQVAGNQPQHF

V: TRBV29-1
size: .
J: TRBJ2-4
D: TRBD1
length: 14
DNA: TGCAGCGTGGAAGACAGGGGGACGAAAAACATTCAGTACTTC
CDR3: CSVEDRGTKNIQYF

V: TRBV2
size: .
J: TRBJ1-5
D: .
length: 19
DNA: TGTGCCAGCAGCTCCTTCAGCGTACGGGTTCGTCCGAGCAATCAGCCCCAGCATTTT
CDR3: CASSSFSVRVRPSNQPQHF